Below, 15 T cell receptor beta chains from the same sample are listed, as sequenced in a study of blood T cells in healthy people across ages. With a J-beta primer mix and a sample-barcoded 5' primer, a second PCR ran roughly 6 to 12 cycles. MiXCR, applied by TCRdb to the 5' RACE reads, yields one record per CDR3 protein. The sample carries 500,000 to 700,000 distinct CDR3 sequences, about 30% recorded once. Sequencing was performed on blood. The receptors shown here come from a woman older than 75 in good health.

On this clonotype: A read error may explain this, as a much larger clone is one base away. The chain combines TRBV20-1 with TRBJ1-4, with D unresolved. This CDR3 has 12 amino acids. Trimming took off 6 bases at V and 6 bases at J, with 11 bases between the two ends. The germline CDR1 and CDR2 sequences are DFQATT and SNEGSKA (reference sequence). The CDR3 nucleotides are TGCAGTGCCGGGAGGCTTGATGAAAAACTGTTTTTT. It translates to CSAGRLDEKLFF.

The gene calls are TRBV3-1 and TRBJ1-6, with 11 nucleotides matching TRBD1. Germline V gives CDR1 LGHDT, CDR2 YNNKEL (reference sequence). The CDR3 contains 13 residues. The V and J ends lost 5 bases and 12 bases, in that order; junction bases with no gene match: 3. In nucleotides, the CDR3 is TGTGCCAGCAGCAGGGACAGGGGGAGACCCCTCCACTTT. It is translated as CASSRDRGRPLHF.

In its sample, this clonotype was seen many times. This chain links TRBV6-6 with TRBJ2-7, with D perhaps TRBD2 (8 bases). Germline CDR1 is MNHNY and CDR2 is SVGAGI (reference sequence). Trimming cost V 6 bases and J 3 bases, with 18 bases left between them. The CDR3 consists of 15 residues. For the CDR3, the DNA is TGTGCCAGCAGCCCCGGGGGGGGACAGAACTACGAGCAGTACTTC. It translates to CASSPGGGQNYEQYF.

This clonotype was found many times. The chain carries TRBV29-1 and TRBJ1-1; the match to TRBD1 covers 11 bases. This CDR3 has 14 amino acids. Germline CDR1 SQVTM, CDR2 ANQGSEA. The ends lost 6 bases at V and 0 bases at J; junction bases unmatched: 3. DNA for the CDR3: TGCAGCGTATGGACAGGGGGCTTGAACACTGAAGCTTTCTTT. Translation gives CSVWTGGLNTEAFF.

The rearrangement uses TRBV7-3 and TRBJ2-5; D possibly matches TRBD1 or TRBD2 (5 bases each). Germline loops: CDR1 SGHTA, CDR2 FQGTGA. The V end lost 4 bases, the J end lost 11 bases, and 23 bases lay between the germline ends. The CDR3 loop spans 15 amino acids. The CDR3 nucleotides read TGTGCCAGCAGCTCGGGACCGCTCAACTACAATGAGCAGTACTTC. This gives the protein CASSSGPLNYNEQYF.

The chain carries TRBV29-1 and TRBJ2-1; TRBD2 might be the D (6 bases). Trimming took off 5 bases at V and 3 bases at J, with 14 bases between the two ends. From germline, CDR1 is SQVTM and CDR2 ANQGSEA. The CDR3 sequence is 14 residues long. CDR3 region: CSVLAPGLYNEQFF. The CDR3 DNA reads TGCAGCGTTTTAGCACCGGGACTCTACAATGAGCAGTTCTTC.

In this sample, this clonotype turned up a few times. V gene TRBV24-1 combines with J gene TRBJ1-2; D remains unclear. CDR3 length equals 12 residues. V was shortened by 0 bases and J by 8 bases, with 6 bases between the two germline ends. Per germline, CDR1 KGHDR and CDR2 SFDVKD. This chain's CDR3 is CATSDLSGGYTF. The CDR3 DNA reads TGTGCCACCAGTGATTTGTCCGGGGGCTACACCTTC.

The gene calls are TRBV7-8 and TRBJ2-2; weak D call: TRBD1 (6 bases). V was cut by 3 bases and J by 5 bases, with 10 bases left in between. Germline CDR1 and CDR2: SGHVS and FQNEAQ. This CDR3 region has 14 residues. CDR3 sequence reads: CASSFSQGTGELFF. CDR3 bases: TGTGCCAGCAGCTTTTCACAGGGAACCGGGGAGCTGTTTTTT.

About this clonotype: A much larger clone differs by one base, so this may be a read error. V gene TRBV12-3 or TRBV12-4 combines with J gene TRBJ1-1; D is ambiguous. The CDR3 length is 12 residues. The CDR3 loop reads CVSSSRNTEAFF. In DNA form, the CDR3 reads TGTGTCAGCAGTTCGAGGAACACTGAAGCTTTCTTT.

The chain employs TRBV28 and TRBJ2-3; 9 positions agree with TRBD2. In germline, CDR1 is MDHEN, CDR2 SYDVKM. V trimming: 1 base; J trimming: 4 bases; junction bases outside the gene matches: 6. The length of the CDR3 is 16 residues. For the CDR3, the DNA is TGTGCCAGCAGTTTATCGCGGGGGGGCCTTGCAGATACGCAGTATTTT. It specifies CASSLSRGGLADTQYF.

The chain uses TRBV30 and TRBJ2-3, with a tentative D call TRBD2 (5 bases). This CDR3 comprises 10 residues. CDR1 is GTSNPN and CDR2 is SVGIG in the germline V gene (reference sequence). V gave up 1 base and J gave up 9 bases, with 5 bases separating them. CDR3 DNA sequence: TGTGCCTGGAGTGCGGGGACGCAGTATTTT. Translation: CAWSAGTQYF.

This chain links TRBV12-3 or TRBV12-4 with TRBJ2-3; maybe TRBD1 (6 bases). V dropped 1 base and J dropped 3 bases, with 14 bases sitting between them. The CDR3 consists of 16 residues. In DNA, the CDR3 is TGTGCCAGCAGTTTAGGACAGGCAGGCGCAACAGATACGCAGTATTTT. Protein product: CASSLGQAGATDTQYF.

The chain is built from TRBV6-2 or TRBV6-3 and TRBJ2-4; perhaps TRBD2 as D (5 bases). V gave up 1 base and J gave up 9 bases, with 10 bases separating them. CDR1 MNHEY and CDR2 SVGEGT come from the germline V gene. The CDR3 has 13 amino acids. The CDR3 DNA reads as TGTGCCAGCAGTTACTTCATGGCGGGCATTCAGTACTTC. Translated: CASSYFMAGIQYF.

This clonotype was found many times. Here the CDR3 DNA reads TGTGCCAGCAGCCAAGGACAGCAGGGCAATCAGCCCCAGCATTTT. Translation: CASSQGQQGNQPQHF. This sequence joins TRBV3-1 and TRBJ1-5; TRBD1 might be the D (5 bases). Germline values: CDR1 LGHDT, CDR2 YNNKEL (reference sequence). Trimming removed 1 base from V and 2 bases from J, with 9 bases in between. The CDR3 extends over 15 amino acids.

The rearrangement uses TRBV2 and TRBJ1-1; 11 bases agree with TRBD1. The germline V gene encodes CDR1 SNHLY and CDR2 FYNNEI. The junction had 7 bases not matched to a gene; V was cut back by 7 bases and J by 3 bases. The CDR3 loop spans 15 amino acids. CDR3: CASIPPGQGDTEAFF. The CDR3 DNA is TGTGCCAGCATACCCCCGGGACAGGGGGACACTGAAGCTTTCTTT. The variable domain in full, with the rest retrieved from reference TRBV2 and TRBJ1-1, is EPEVTQTPSHQVTQMGQEVILRCVPISNHLYFYWYRQILGQKVEFLVSFYNNEISEKSEIFDDQFSVERPDGSNFTLKIRSTKLEDSAMYFCASIPPGQGDTEAFFGQGTRLTVV.